The text below deals with one T cell receptor (beta chain). Its specificity is not known. With 60 Vbeta and 13 Jbeta primers, the PCR was carried out. The table came from immunoSEQ multiplex PCR; TCRdb's copy has only in-frame clones and leaves some out. This sample has 120,000 or so clones, with 74% found just once. J was trimmed by 7 bases and V by 2 bases; bases with no gene match: 16. The CDR3 consists of 17 residues. The germline CDR1 and CDR2 sequences are MNHNS and SASEGT. This record belongs to a study of cytomegalovirus exposure and HLA in healthy donors. Study findings and constraints: Among TCR beta chains, those listed as cytomegalovirus-associated numbered under 200. The classifier was said to identify cytomegalovirus status with high specificity and sensitivity. The authors later found TCR association rates varying by HLA locus, with DRB1 most and HLA-C fewest. Donors belonging to an Asian-associated ancestry cluster reportedly showed fewer N-insertions in productive TCRs than the roughly 670-donor mean, according to what a later analysis found.

The chain is built from TRBV6-1 and TRBJ1-2; 7 nucleotides agree with TRBD1. The sequence came from a woman aged 50 to 60 in good health and CMV-seropositive. Sequenced input: PBMCs. CDR3 coding DNA: TGTGCCAGCAGTGAATCGGAAAGTTGGTACAGGGGTTCTGGCTACACCTTC. This translates into CASSESESWYRGSGYTF.